Described below is a single TCR beta chain sequence and its context. Unmatched junction bases numbered 5, after V lost 4 bases and J lost 5 bases. Germline CDR1 SGHRS, CDR2 YFSETQ. CDR3 size: 15 residues. This entry belongs to a study of blood T cell repertoires in COVID-19. About the research overall: Some COVID-19 samples were acute and others convalescent; all came from the United States, Italy and Spain.

TCRdb keeps only in-frame clones here, not all; method: immunoSEQ multiplex PCR. This table has 200,000 to 250,000 clones, around four fifths appearing once. The chain is built from TRBV5-1 and TRBJ2-5; 13 nucleotides align to TRBD2. Material for sequencing was peripheral blood. The receptor was derived from a man younger than 40 who had recovered from COVID-19. CDR3 bases: TGCGCCAGCAGCCCGGGACTAGCGGGAATGGAGACCCAGTACTTC. Protein sequence: CASSPGLAGMETQYF.